This entry is about one T cell receptor (beta chain). Its antigen is still unknown. This specimen belongs to a study of T cell responses to AZD1222 COVID-19 vaccine. Study-wide results and caveats: Spike-specific TCR repertoires showed rising breadth and depth after two AZD1222 doses. Among spike-specific TCRs, nearly half reportedly target unmutated variant regions. Baseline seropositivity occurred in only a handful of AZD1222 recipients. The donor group comprised mostly white British people and more females; the analysis possibly underestimated clonal diversity.

Libraries were prepared by immunoSEQ multiplex PCR; TCRdb keeps only in-frame clonotypes and omits some of them. Counted here are some 79,000 clones, over 75% occurring once; the ten biggest clones make up roughly 12%. The CDR3 is made up of 15 amino acids. Germline V gives CDR1 SGHDT, CDR2 YYEEEE. Losses at the gene ends were 3 bases for V and 2 bases for J; bases not matched to a gene: 7. This receptor was identified in an adult who received the AZD1222 COVID-19 vaccine. The rearrangement joins TRBV5-6 to TRBJ2-7, with TRBD1 identical over 8 bases. The specimen comprised peripheral blood, sampled 28 days after the second AZD1222 dose. CDR3 loop: CASSSGQAAAYEQYV. DNA for the CDR3: TGTGCCAGCAGCTCGGGACAGGCCGCCGCCTACGAGCAGTACGTC.